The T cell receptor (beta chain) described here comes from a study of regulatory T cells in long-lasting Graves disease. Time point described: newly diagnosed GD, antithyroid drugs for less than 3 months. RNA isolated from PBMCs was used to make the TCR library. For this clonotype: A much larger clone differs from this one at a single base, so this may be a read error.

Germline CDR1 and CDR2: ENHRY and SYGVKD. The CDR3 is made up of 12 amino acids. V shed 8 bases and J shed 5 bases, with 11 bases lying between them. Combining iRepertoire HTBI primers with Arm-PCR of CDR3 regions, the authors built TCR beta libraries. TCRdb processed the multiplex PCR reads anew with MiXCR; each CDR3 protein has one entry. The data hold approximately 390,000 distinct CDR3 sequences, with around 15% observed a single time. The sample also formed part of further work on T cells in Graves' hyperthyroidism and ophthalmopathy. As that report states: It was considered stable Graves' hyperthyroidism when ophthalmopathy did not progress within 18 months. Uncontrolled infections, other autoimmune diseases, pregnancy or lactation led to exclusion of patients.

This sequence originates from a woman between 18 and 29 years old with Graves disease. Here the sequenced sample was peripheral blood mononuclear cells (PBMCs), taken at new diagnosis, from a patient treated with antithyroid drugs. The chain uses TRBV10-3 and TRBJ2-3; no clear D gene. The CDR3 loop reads CAIGSTEDTQYF. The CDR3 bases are TGTGCCATCGGTTCGACGGAAGATACGCAGTATTTT.